One sample yielded the 8 T cell receptor beta chains listed below, sequenced in a study of cytomegalovirus exposure and HLA in healthy donors. PCR amplification relied on 60 Vbeta primers (plus 13 Jbeta primers). The repertoire was sequenced with immunoSEQ multiplex PCR; TCRdb's copy has only in-frame clones and lacks some. The sample records 150,000 or so clones, about 65% being singletons. Sequenced sample: PBMCs. The receptors originated from a girl aged 10 to 17 in good health and CMV-seronegative.

The table lists this clone with a count of one. V is TRBV5-1 and J is TRBJ2-7; 8 bases line up with TRBD1. Germline V gene lookup returns CDR1 SGHRS and CDR2 YFSETQ. Trimming took 4 bases from V and 1 from J; bases not matched to a gene: 4. The CDR3 sequence is 14 residues long. The CDR3 spells CASSPGQGSYEQYF. DNA for the CDR3: TGCGCCAGCAGCCCAGGACAGGGTTCCTACGAGCAGTACTTC.

The gene calls are TRBV11-2 and TRBJ2-2; a possible D gene is TRBD2 (5 bases). Trimming stripped 7 bases from V and 1 base from J, with 10 bases between. This CDR3 spans 14 amino acids. Germline V gives CDR1 SGHAT, CDR2 FQNNGV. CDR3 in DNA: TGTGCCAGCATTGCGGGCAGGAACACCGGGGAGCTGTTTTTT. This encodes CASIAGRNTGELFF.

CDR3 coding DNA: TGTGCCAGCAGCTTAGACCCTACTAACTATGGCTACACCTTC. Its translation: CASSLDPTNYGYTF. This chain joins TRBV11-2 and TRBJ1-2; no firm D call. Germline CDR1 and CDR2: SGHAT and FQNNGV. The CDR3 contains 14 residues. The V gene lost 0 bases and the J gene lost 0 bases, with 5 bases spanning the gap.

This clone was picked up a small number of times. The chain combines TRBV29-1 with TRBJ1-2; D may be TRBD1 (6 bases). The V gene lost 3 bases and the J gene lost 8 bases, with 13 bases spanning the gap. The V gene's germline CDR1 is SQVTM and CDR2 ANQGSEA. The length of the CDR3 is 12 residues. The DNA of the CDR3 is TGCAGCGTTGATTCAGGGGCCCGGGGCTACACCTTC. This sequence encodes CSVDSGARGYTF. Filled out from reference TRBV29-1 and TRBJ1-2, the complete variable domain reads SAVISQKPSRDICQRGTSLTIQCQVDSQVTMMFWYRQQPGQSLTLIATANQGSEATYESGFVIDKFPISRPNLTFSTLTVSNMSPEDSSIYLCSVDSGARGYTFGSGTRLTVV.

A few counts support this clone. The chain recombines TRBV4-1 with TRBJ2-3; maybe TRBD2 (6 bases). The CDR3 totals 17 residues. In germline, CDR1 is MGHRA, CDR2 YSYEKL. The V gene lost 1 base and the J gene lost 0 bases, with 14 bases spanning the gap. In nucleotides, the CDR3 is TGCGCCAGCAGCCAAGTCCCGGGGGTATCCAGCACAGATACGCAGTATTTT. It yields the protein CASSQVPGVSSTDTQYF.

This clone came up once. CDR3: CASSESTVAGITDTQYF. CDR3 sequence (DNA): TGCGCCAGCAGTGAGTCGACGGTAGCGGGGATCACAGATACGCAGTATTTT. This chain uses TRBV10-1 with TRBJ2-3; 8 nucleotides align to TRBD2. CDR1 is WNHNN and CDR2 is SYGVQD in the germline V gene (reference sequence). The length of the CDR3 is 17 residues. Trimming at V came to 0 bases and at J to 2 bases, leaving 7 bases not matched to a gene.

This chain uses TRBV25-1 with TRBJ2-7; unclear D gene. CDR1 is MGHDK and CDR2 is SYGVNS in the germline V gene. CDR3 length: 14 amino acids. Trimming removed 8 bases from V and 2 bases from J, with 16 bases in between. The CDR3 spells CASRSLDGAYEQYF. The CDR3 DNA reads TGTGCCAGCCGCTCCCTAGACGGAGCCTACGAGCAGTACTTC.

The chain carries TRBV19 and TRBJ1-2, with a tentative D call TRBD1 (5 bases). Looked up from germline, CDR1 is LNHDA and CDR2 is SQIVND (reference sequence). V gave up 4 bases and J gave up 2 bases, with 8 bases separating them. The CDR3 consists of 13 residues. The DNA for the CDR3 is TGTGCCAGTAGTACTCGACAGAACTATGGCTACACCTTC. It translates to CASSTRQNYGYTF.